The next 3 T cell receptor beta chains were all read from a single sample in a study of blood T cell repertoires in COVID-19. Generated by immunoSEQ multiplex PCR, the TCRdb table keeps only in-frame clones and is missing some. Here the sample spans about 130,000 clones, more than 75% being singletons. The sample taken for sequencing was peripheral blood. The receptors here all came from a man aged 55 to 70 with COVID-19, enrolled during active disease.

V gene TRBV9 combines with J gene TRBJ2-3, with 12 bases matching TRBD2. With 4 bases clipped from V and 0 bases from J, the junction kept 3 bases outside the gene matches. CDR1 is SGDLS and CDR2 is YYNGEE in the germline V gene. This CDR3 contains 16 residues. This CDR3 reads CASSRTSGASTDTQYF. CDR3 nucleotide sequence: TGTGCCAGCAGCCGGACTAGCGGGGCTAGCACAGATACGCAGTATTTT. Using reference TRBV9 and TRBJ2-3 for the parts outside the CDR3, the full variable domain is DSGVTQTPKHLITATGQRVTLRCSPRSGDLSVYWYQQSLDQGLQFLIQYYNGEERAKGNILERFSAQQFPDLHSELNLSSLELGDSALYFCASSRTSGASTDTQYFGPGTRLTVL.

This clone has a handful of counts. This chain links TRBV30 with TRBJ1-1; D might be TRBD1 (6 bases). Trimming shortened V by 7 bases and J by 2 bases, and 11 bases separated the two germline ends. The CDR3 sequence is 12 residues long. CDR1 and CDR2 (germline): GTSNPN, SVGIG (reference sequence). CDR3 sequence reads: CASHRDNTEAFF. CDR3 nucleotide sequence: TGTGCCTCACACAGGGATAACACTGAAGCTTTCTTT. Full variable domain (missing parts from reference TRBV30 and TRBJ1-1): SQTIHQWPATLVQPVGSPLSLECTVEGTSNPNLYWYRQAAGRGLQLLFYSVGIGQISSEVPQNLSASRPQDRQFILSSKKLLLSDSGFYLCASHRDNTEAFFGQGTRLTVV.

This clone appeared a single time. This chain links TRBV6-5 with TRBJ1-5, with D tentatively TRBD1 (6 bases). CDR1 MNHEY and CDR2 SVGAGI come from the germline V gene. The V end lost 5 bases, the J end lost 1 base, and 9 bases lay between the germline ends. The CDR3 runs to 14 residues. The CDR3 here is CASSSRGSNQPQHF. The CDR3 DNA follows: TGTGCCAGCAGTAGCAGGGGAAGCAATCAGCCCCAGCATTTT.